Following are 8 T cell receptor beta chains from one sample sequenced in a study of blood T cell repertoires in COVID-19. TCRdb's table, derived via immunoSEQ multiplex PCR, lists solely in-frame clones and lacks some. The table lists 250,000 to 300,000 clones, 70% to 90% of them singletons, with 3.5% to 5.5% in the top ten. Sequenced material: peripheral blood. Every receptor here comes from a man aged 55 to 70 who had recovered from COVID-19.

The table lists this clone with a few counts. The chain uses TRBV7-9 and TRBJ1-2; D gene uncertain. V lost 2 bases to trimming and J lost 8 bases, with 18 bases between them. CDR1 is SEHNR and CDR2 is FQNEAQ in the germline V gene (reference sequence). The CDR3 has 15 residues. The CDR3: CASSLRRARAEGYTF. As DNA, the CDR3 is TGTGCCAGCAGCTTACGTCGCGCCAGAGCGGAAGGCTACACCTTC.

This clone has a handful of counts. The chain carries TRBV21-1 and TRBJ2-7; no check of the table's D call, TRBD1, against the DNA was made. TRBV21-1 is annotated as a pseudogene. This CDR3 has 16 amino acids. The CDR3 region has the DNA TGTGCCAGCAGCAAAGCGGGGGGACAGGGGGCTAGGGAGCAGTACTTC. This codes for CASSKAGGQGAREQYF.

This clone was observed a single time. The rearrangement uses TRBV9 and TRBJ2-7; D is possibly TRBD2 (7 bases). The CDR3 runs 16 residues. The ends were cut back, 2 bases at V and 3 bases at J, with 18 bases in the middle. CDR1 and CDR2 from the germline V gene are SGDLS and YYNGEE. The CDR3 DNA follows: TGTGCCAGCAGCGTCGGCGGGGGCGCCCAATTCTACGAGCAGTACTTC. It is translated as CASSVGGGAQFYEQYF.

This clone was recorded once. V and J are TRBV7-9 and TRBJ2-1; weak D call: TRBD1 (5 bases). This CDR3 is built from 16 residues. The V end lost 1 base, the J end lost 2 bases, and 12 bases lay between the germline ends. The germline gives CDR1 SEHNR, CDR2 FQNEAQ (reference sequence). For the CDR3, the DNA is TGTGCCAGCAGCTTAGGGGCAGGGATCGCCTACAATGAGCAGTTCTTC. Its translation: CASSLGAGIAYNEQFF.

The genes are TRBV3-1 (or the pseudogene TRBV3-2) and TRBJ1-4; D is uncertain. V lost 3 bases and J lost 3, with 5 bases in between. Germline loops: CDR1 LGHDT, CDR2 YNNKEL (reference sequence). This CDR3 contains 13 residues. CDR3 loop: CASSQRSNEKLFF. The CDR3 nucleotides read TGTGCCAGCAGCCAGCGATCTAATGAAAAACTGTTTTTT.

J is TRBJ1-4 and V is TRBV30, with D perhaps matching TRBD1 (6 bases). With 0 bases removed from V and 11 bases from J, the gap between germline ends came to 16 bases. This CDR3 spans 14 amino acids. Germline CDR1 reads GTSNPN; CDR2 reads SVGIG (reference sequence). The CDR3 nucleotides are TGTGCCTGGAGTGTATCCCGACAGGACGGCAAACTGTTTTTT. Translating gives CAWSVSRQDGKLFF.

This clone has just a few counts. The genes are TRBV3-1 (or the pseudogene TRBV3-2) and TRBJ1-3, with unresolved D. The germline gives CDR1 LGHDT, CDR2 YNNKEL (reference sequence). Trimming took 8 bases from V and 2 from J, leaving 13 bases between them. This CDR3 is built from 14 residues. The CDR3 reads CASRRAEAGNTIYF. The CDR3 bases are TGTGCCAGCCGGCGGGCGGAGGCTGGAAACACCATATATTTT.

The V call is TRBV18, the J call TRBJ2-1; 7 bases are a match to TRBD1. Unmatched junction bases numbered 1, after V lost 3 bases and J lost 5 bases. This CDR3 spans 13 amino acids. CDR1 and CDR2 (germline): KGHSH, LQKENI. This CDR3 is CASSPGQNNEQFF. CDR3 nucleotide sequence: TGTGCCAGCTCACCGGGACAGAACAATGAGCAGTTCTTC.